This T cell receptor beta chain was identified in a study of blood T cell repertoires in COVID-19. This clone was detected only a few times. The data were produced by immunoSEQ multiplex PCR, yet TCRdb's version contains in-frame clones alone and is incomplete. The sample records about 280,000 clones, around 85% being singletons. There are 11 residues in the CDR3. Germline values: CDR1 DFQATT, CDR2 SNEGSKA (reference sequence). Trimming pared 5 bases from V and 7 bases from J, leaving 8 bases between. The clonotype was recovered from a man aged 45-60 years with active or convalescent COVID-19. Input material: peripheral blood. The rearrangement links TRBV20-1 to TRBJ1-4, with D maybe TRBD1 (6 bases). CDR3 DNA sequence: TGCAGTGCTTGGGGGCTTGAAAAACTGTTTTTT. It is translated as CSAWGLEKLFF.